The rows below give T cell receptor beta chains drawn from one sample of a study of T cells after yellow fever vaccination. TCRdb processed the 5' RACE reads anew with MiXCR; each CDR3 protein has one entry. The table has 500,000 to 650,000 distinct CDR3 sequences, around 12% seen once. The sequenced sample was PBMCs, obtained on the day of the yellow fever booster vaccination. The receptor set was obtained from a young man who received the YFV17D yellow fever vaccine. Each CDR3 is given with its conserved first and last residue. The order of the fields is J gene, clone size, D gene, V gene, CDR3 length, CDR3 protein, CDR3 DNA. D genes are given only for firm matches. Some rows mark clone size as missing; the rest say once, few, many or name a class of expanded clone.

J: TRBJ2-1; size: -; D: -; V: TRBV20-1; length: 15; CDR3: CSVRSPSATYNEQFF; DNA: TGCAGTGTTCGATCGCCTAGCGCCACCTACAATGAGCAGTTCTTC
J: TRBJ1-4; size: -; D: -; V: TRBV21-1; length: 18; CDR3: CASSKEGGGVATNEKLFF; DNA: TGTGCCAGCAGCAAAGAAGGAGGGGGCGTTGCAACTAATGAAAAACTGTTTTTT
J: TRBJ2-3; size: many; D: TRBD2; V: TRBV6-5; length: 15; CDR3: CASSYGGRAVDTQYF; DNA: TGTGCCAGCAGTTACGGCGGGAGGGCCGTAGATACGCAGTATTTT
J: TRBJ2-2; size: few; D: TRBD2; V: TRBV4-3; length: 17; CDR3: CASSQHTSGIDTGELFF; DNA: TGCGCCAGCAGCCAACACACTAGCGGGATCGACACCGGGGAGCTGTTTTTT
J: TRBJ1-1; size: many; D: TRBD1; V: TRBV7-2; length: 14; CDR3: CASSQTGVGREAFF; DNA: TGTGCCAGCAGCCAGACAGGGGTGGGCCGTGAGGCTTTCTTT
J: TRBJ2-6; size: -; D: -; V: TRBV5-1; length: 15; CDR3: CASSLVLGGANVLTF; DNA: TGCGCCAGCAGCTTGGTTTTGGGGGGGGCCAACGTCCTGACTTTC
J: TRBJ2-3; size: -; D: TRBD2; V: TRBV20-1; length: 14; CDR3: CSAGLAGVEDTQYF; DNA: TGCAGTGCGGGATTAGCGGGAGTTGAAGATACGCAGTATTTT
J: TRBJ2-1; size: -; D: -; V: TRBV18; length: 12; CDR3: CASSQQGWEQFF; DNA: TGTGCCAGCTCACAACAGGGCTGGGAGCAGTTCTTC
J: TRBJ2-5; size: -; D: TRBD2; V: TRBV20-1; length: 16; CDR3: CSAQGLAGGRWETQYF; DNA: TGCAGTGCTCAAGGACTAGCGGGAGGGCGATGGGAGACCCAGTACTTC
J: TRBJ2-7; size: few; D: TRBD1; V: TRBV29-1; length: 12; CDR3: CSVDRGLGEQYF; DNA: TGCAGCGTGGACAGGGGGCTGGGCGAGCAGTACTTC
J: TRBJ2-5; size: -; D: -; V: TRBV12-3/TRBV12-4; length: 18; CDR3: CAISLRTQIGLPKETQYF; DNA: TGTGCCATCAGTTTACGGACCCAAATCGGACTACCGAAAGAGACCCAGTACTTC
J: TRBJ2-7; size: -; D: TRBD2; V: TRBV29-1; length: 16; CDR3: CSVETPGGGRAFEQYF; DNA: TGCAGCGTTGAAACGCCGGGGGGCGGGAGGGCGTTCGAGCAGTACTTC
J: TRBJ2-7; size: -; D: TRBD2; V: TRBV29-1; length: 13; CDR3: CSASGTNSYEQYF; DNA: TGCAGCGCCTCCGGGACTAACTCCTACGAGCAGTACTTC
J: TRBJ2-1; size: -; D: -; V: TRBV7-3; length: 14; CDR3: CASSPDRFYNEQFF; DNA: TGTGCCAGCAGCCCCGACAGGTTCTACAATGAGCAGTTCTTC
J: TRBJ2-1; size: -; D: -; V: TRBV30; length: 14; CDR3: CAWSVGAGGDEQFF; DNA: TGTGCCTGGAGTGTCGGAGCGGGTGGGGATGAGCAGTTCTTC
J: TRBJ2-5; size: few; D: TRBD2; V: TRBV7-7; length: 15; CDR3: CASSLAAGEVGTQYF; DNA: TGTGCTAGCAGCTTAGCGGCGGGAGAAGTAGGGACCCAGTACTTC
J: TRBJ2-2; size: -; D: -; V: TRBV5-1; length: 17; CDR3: CASSLAIGPSNTGELFF; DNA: TGCGCCAGCAGCTTGGCCATAGGTCCTTCGAACACCGGGGAGCTGTTTTTT
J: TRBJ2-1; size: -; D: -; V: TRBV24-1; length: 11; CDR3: CATSFHNEQFF; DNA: TGTGCCACCAGTTTCCACAATGAGCAGTTCTTC
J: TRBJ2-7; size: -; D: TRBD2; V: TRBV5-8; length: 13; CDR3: CASSLLAGAEQYF; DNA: TGTGCCAGCAGCCTGCTAGCGGGAGCCGAGCAGTACTTC
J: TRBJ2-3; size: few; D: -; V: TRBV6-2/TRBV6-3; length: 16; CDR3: CASSPLTKEATDTQYF; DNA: TGTGCCAGCAGTCCTCTGACAAAGGAAGCCACAGATACGCAGTATTTT
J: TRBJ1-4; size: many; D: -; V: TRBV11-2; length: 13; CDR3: CASSPRGNEKLFF; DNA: TGTGCCAGCAGTCCTCGGGGGAATGAAAAACTGTTTTTT
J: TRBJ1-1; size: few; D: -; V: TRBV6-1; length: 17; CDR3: CASSEDVVGALGTEAFF; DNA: TGTGCCAGCAGTGAAGATGTGGTCGGCGCCCTTGGAACTGAAGCTTTCTTT
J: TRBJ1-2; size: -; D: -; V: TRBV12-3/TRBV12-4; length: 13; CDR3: CASSLLSNYGYTF; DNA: TGTGCCAGCAGTTTATTGAGTAACTATGGCTACACCTTC
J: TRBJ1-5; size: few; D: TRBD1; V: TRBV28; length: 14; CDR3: CASTTQGDSQPQHF; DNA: TGTGCCAGCACCACCCAGGGGGATTCACAGCCCCAGCATTTT
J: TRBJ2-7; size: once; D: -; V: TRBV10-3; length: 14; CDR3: CAISALAPKGEQYF; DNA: TGTGCCATCAGTGCTCTAGCCCCTAAAGGGGAGCAGTACTTC
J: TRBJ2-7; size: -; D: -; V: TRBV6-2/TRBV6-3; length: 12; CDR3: CASSWDFYEQYF; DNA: TGTGCCAGCAGTTGGGACTTCTACGAGCAGTACTTC
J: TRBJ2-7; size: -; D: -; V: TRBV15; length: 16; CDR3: CATSRVRPAESYEQYF; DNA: TGTGCCACCAGCAGAGTAAGGCCGGCAGAGTCCTACGAGCAGTACTTC
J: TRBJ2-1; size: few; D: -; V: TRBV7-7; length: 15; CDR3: CASSLGQATYNEQFF; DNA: TGTGCCAGCAGCTTAGGACAGGCGACCTACAATGAGCAGTTCTTC
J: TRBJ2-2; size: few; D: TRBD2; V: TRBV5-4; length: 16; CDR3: CASSFGLAKNTGELFF; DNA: TGTGCCAGCAGCTTCGGACTAGCAAAGAACACCGGGGAGCTGTTTTTT
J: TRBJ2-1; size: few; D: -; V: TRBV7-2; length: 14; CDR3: CASSLGSNRNEQFF; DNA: TGTGCCAGCAGCTTGGGGTCTAACCGCAATGAGCAGTTCTTC
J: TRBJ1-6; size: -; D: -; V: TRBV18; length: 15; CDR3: CASSPVGNVNSPLHF; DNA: TGTGCCAGCTCACCAGTGGGGAACGTTAATTCACCCCTCCACTTT
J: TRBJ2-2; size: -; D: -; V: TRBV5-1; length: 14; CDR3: CASSKAVSTGELFF; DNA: TGCGCCAGCAGCAAGGCGGTGTCCACCGGGGAGCTGTTTTTT
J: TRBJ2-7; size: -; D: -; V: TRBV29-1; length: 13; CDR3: CSARQTHQEGQYF; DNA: TGCAGCGCGAGACAGACCCACCAGGAGGGGCAGTACTTC
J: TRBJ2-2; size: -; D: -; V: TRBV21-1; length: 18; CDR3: CASSPPETSDLYTGELFF; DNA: TGTGCCAGCAGCCCCCCCGAGACTAGCGATCTTTACACCGGGGAGCTGTTTTTT
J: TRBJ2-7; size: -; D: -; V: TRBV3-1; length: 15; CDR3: CASSQDGTYSYEQYF; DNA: TGTGCCAGCAGCCAAGACGGGACGTACTCCTACGAGCAGTACTTC
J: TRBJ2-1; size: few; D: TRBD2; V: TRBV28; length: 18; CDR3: CASSRIPPTSGGSGEQFF; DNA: TGTGCCAGCAGTCGAATCCCTCCGACTAGCGGGGGAAGTGGGGAGCAGTTCTTC
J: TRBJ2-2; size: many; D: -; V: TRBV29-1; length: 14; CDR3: CSVEVSKVTGELFF; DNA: TGCAGCGTTGAAGTCTCGAAAGTAACCGGGGAGCTGTTTTTT
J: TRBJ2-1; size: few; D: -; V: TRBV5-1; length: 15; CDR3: CASSLGGGLYNEQFF; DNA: TGCGCCAGCAGCTTAGGGGGAGGCCTCTACAATGAGCAGTTCTTC
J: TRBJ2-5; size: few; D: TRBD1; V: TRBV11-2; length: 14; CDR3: CASSFRDRLETQYF; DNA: TGTGCCAGCAGCTTCAGGGACAGACTTGAGACCCAGTACTTC
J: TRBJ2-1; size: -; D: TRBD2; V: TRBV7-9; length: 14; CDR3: CASSALAGHNEQFF; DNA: TGTGCCAGCAGCGCCCTAGCGGGACACAATGAGCAGTTCTTC
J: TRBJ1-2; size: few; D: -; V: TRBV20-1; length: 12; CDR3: CSATGGFNGYTF; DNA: TGCAGTGCTACTGGGGGTTTTAACGGCTACACCTTC
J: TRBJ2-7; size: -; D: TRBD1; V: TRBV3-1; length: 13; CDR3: CAVGTGVPYEQYF; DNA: TGTGCCGTAGGGACAGGGGTCCCCTACGAGCAGTACTTC
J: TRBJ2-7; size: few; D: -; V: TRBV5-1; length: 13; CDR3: CASSLALSGEQYF; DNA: TGCGCCAGCAGCTTGGCCCTTTCGGGCGAGCAGTACTTC
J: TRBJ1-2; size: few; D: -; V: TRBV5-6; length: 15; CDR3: CASRPRRANANGYTF; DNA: TGTGCCAGCAGACCCCGCCGGGCTAACGCCAATGGCTACACCTTC
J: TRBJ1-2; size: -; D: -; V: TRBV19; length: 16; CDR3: CASSDFGDVTFYGYTF; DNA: TGTGCCAGTAGTGATTTTGGTGACGTGACCTTCTATGGCTACACCTTC
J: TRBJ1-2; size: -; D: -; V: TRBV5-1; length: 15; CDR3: CASSSNTDSNYGYTF; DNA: TGCGCCAGCAGCTCGAATACGGACAGTAACTATGGCTACACCTTC